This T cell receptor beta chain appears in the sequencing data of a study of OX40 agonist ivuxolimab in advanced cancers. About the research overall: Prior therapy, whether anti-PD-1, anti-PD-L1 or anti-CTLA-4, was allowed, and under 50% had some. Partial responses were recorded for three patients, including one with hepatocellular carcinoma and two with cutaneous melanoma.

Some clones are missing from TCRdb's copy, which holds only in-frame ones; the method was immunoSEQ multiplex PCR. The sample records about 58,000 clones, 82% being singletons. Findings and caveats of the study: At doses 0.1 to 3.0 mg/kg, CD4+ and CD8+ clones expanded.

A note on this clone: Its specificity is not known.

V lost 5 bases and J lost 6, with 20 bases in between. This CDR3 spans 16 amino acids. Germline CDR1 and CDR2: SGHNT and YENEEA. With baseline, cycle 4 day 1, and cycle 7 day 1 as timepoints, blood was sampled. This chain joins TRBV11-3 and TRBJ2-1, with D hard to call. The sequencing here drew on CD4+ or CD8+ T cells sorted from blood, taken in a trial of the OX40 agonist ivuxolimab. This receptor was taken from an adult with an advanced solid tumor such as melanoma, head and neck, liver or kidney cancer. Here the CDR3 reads CASSPLGASTPNEQFF. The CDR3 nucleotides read TGTGCCAGCAGCCCCCTAGGAGCGTCCACTCCCAATGAGCAGTTCTTC. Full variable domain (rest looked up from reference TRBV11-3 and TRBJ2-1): EAGVVQSPRYKIIEKKQPVAFWCNPISGHNTLYWYLQNLGQGPELLIRYENEEAVDDSQLPKDRFSAERLKGVDSTLKIQPAELGDSAVYLCASSPLGASTPNEQFFGPGTRLTVL.